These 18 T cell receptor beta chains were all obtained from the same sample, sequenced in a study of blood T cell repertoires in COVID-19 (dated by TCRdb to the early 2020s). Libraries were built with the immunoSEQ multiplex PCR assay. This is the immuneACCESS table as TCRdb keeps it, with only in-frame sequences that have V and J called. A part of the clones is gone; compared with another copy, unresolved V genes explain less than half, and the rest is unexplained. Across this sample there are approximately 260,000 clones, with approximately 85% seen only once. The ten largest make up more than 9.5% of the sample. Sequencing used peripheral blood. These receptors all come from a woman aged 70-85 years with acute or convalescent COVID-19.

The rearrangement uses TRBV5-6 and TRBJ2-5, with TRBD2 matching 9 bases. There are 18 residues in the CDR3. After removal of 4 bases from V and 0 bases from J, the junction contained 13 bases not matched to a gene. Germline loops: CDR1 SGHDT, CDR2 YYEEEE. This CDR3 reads CASSPFAGLARDQETQYF. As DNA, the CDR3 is TGTGCCAGCAGCCCCTTTGCGGGACTAGCTAGGGACCAAGAGACCCAGTACTTC.

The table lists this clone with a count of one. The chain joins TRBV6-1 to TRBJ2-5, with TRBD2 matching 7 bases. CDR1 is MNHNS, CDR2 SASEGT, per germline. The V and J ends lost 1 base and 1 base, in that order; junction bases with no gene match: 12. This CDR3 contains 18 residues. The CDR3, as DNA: TGTGCCAGCAGTGAAGGCCGAGGGGCTAGCGGACTCCAAGAGACCCAGTACTTC. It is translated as CASSEGRGASGLQETQYF.

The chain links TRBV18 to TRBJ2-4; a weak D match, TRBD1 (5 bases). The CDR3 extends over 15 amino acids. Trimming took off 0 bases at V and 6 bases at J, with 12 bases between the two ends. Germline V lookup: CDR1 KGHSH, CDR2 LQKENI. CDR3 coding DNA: TGTGCCAGCTCACCACCGAGCCAGGGAATAAACATTCAGTACTTC. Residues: CASSPPSQGINIQYF.

CDR3 residues: CASRYEQYF. Written as DNA, the CDR3 is TGCGCCAGCCGGTACGAGCAGTACTTC. The rearrangement uses TRBV4-1 and TRBJ2-7, with D unresolved. Germline V lookup: CDR1 MGHRA, CDR2 YSYEKL. Trimming shortened V by 8 bases and J by 4 bases, and 3 bases separated the two germline ends. The CDR3 spans 9 residues.

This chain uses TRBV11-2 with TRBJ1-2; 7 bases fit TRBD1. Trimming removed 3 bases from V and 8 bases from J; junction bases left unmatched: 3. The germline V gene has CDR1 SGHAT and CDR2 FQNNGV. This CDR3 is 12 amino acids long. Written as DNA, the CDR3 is TGTGCCAGCAGCTTTAACAGGGGCGGCTACACCTTC. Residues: CASSFNRGGYTF.

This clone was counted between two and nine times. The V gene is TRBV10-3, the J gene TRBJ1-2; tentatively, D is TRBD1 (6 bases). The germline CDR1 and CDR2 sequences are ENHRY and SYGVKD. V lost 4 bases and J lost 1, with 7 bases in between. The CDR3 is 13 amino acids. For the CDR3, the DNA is TGTGCCATCAGTGCAGGGGTTAACTATGGCTACACCTTC. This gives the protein CAISAGVNYGYTF.

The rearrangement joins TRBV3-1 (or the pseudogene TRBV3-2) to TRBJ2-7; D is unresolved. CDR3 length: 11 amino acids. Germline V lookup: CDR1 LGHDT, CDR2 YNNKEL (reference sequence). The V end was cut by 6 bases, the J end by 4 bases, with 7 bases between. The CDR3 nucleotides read TGTGCCAGCAGTCGTTTATACGAGCAGTACTTC. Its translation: CASSRLYEQYF.

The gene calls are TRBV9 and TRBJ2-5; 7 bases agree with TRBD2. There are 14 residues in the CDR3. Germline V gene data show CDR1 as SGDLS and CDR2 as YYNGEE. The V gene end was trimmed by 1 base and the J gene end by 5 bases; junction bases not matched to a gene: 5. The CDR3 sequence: CASSVKGGAETQYF. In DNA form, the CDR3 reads TGTGCCAGCAGCGTAAAGGGAGGGGCCGAGACCCAGTACTTC.

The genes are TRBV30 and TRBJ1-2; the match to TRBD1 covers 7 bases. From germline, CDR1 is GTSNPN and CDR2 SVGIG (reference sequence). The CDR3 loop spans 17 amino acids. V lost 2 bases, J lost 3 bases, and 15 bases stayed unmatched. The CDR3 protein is CAWSSWTGVNTDYGYTF. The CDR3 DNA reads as TGTGCCTGGAGTTCCTGGACAGGAGTTAATACGGACTATGGCTACACCTTC.

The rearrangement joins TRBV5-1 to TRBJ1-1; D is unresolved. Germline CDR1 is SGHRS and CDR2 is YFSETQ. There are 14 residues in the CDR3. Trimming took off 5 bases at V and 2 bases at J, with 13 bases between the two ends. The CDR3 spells CASRSPAANTEAFF. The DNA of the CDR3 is TGCGCCAGCAGGTCCCCGGCGGCAAACACTGAAGCTTTCTTT.

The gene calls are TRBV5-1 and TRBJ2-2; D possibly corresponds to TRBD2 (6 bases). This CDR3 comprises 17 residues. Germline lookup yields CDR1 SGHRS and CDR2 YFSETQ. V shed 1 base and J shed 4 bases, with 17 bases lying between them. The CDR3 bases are TGCGCCAGCAGCTTGACCGGGCCCGCGGAGGGCACCGGGGAGCTGTTTTTT. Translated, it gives CASSLTGPAEGTGELFF.

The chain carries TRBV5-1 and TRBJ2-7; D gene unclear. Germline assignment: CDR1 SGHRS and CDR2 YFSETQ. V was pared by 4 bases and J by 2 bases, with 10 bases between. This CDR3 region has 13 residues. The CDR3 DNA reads TGCGCCAGCAGCCACGGCAGCGCCTACGAGCAGTACTTC. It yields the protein CASSHGSAYEQYF.

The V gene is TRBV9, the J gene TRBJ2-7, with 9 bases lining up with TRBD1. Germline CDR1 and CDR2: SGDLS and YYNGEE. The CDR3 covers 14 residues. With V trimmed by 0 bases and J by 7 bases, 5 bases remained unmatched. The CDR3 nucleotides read TGTGCCAGCAGCGTAGGGACAGGGGTAGGGGAGCAGTACTTC. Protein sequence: CASSVGTGVGEQYF.

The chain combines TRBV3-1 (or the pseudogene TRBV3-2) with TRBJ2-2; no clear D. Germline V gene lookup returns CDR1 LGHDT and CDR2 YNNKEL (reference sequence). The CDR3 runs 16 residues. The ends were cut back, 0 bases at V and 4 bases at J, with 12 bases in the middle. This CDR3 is CASSQDLSLSTGELFF. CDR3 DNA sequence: TGTGCCAGCAGCCAAGATCTTAGCCTGAGCACCGGGGAGCTGTTTTTT.

CDR3: CAWAGGSAYEQYF. For the CDR3, the DNA is TGTGCCTGGGCGGGGGGTTCGGCCTACGAGCAGTACTTC. The V call is TRBV30, the J call TRBJ2-7; 8 bases fit TRBD2. V trimming: 5 bases; J trimming: 2 bases; junction bases outside the gene matches: 5. The CDR3 extends over 13 amino acids. The V gene's germline CDR1 is GTSNPN and CDR2 SVGIG (reference sequence).

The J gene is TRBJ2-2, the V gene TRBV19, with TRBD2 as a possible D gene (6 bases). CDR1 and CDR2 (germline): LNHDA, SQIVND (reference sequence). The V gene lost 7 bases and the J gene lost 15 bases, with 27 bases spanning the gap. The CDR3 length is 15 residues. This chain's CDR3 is CASTNPGLPISVVFF. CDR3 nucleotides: TGTGCCAGTACCAACCCCGGACTACCGATATCAGTGGTGTTTTTT.

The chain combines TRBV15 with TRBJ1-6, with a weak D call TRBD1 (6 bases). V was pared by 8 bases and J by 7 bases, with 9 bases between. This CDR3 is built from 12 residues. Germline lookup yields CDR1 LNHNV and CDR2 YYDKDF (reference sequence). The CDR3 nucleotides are TGTGCCACCGGACAGCACAATTCACCCCTCCACTTT. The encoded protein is CATGQHNSPLHF. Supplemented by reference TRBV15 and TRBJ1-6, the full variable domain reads DAMVIQNPRYQVTQFGKPVTLSCSQTLNHNVMYWYQQKSSQAPKLLFHYYDKDFNNEADTPDNFQSRRPNTSFCFLDIRSPGLGDTAMYLCATGQHNSPLHFGNGTRLTVT.

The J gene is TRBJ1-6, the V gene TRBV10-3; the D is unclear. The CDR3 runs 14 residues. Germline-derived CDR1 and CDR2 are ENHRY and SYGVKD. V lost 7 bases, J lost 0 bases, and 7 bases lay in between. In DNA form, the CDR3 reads TGTGCCATCAATCCGGGCTCCTATAATTCACCCCTCCACTTT. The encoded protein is CAINPGSYNSPLHF.